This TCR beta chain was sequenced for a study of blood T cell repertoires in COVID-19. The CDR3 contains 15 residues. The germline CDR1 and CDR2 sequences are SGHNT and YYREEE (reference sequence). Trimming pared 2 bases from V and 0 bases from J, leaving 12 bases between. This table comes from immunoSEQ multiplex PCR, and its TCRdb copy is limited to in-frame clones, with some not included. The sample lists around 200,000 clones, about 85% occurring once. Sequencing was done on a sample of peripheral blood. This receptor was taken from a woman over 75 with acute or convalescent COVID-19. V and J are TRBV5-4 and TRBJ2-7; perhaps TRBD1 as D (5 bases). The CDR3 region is CASSLAGFFSYEQYF. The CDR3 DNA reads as TGTGCCAGCAGCTTAGCAGGGTTTTTCTCCTACGAGCAGTACTTC.